The T cell receptor (beta chain) described here comes from a study of T-cell memory formation after mild COVID-19 (dated by TCRdb to 2020 to 2023). Notes on the research overall: Most TCR sequence clusters were specific to one of the two donors. Longitudinal TCRalpha and TCRbeta repertoire sequencing tracked T-cell clones expanding and contracting after mild COVID-19 in two donors. Two young, previously healthy adult volunteers, one female and one male, were included in the cohort. General study outcomes and caveats: Some responding clones were detected in pre-infection memory, which suggested that pre-existing cross-reactive memory T cells had joined the SARS-CoV-2 response. The study covered only a couple of mild cases, and larger cohorts including severe cases with pre-infection samples were considered necessary. Clones that contracted from day 15 to 85 showed balanced CD4/CD8 phenotypes, whereas a second wave of clones that expanded from day 15 to 37 leaned towards CD4+. SARS-CoV-2 specificity was not confirmed for the second-wave clones peaking on day 37. Contracting CD4+ clones were located mainly in the CM and EM memory subsets, whereas CD8+ clones were found to be enriched in EMRA.

Ficoll-Paque density gradient centrifugation was used to isolate PBMCs. This clonotype was observed a few times. Which antigen it targets is not known. No base-level quality is on record; no much larger clone is a single base apart. The instrument was an Illumina NovaSeq 6000. cDNA libraries for TCRalpha and TCRbeta were prepared by 5'RACE using constant-segment primers, with sample barcodes and unique molecular identifiers added. Trizol reagent was used to extract RNA from every sample. Library amplification was performed in two PCR steps, and a second sample barcode and Illumina TruSeq adapters were introduced in the second step. The libraries were sequenced on an Illumina NovaSeq using 2 x 150 bp paired-end reads. The paper's processing steps were these. Demultiplexing of reads and collapsing into UMI-guided consensus sequences were performed with migec v1.2.7. Using mixcr v2.1.11, UMI consensuses were aligned to TRA and TRB V and J templates and then assembled into clonotypes. Expanded or contracted clonotypes were those called significant by both edgeR and NoisET, with noise models trained on biological replicates. For edgeR calls, the thresholds were a false discovery rate-adjusted p below 0.01 and a log2 fold-change of 1. As an exploratory analysis of dynamics, max-normalized trajectories of the 1000 most abundant clonotypes were examined by PCA with hierarchical clustering. Separately sequenced CD4+ and CD8+ repertoires were used to assign the CD4 or CD8 phenotype of responding clones. TCRdb reanalyzed the raw reads on its own, using fastp at Q25 for trimming and MiXCR for clone calling, and kept in-frame beta chains. Identical CDR3 proteins give one entry, which carries the most common genes and DNA. TCRdb, not the authors, supplied the V and J calls. For this sample there are 150,000 to 200,000 distinct CDR3 sequences; 9.5% to 13% appear just once. In total, the top ten clones hold about 3.5% of the sample.

Sequenced input: PBMCs or a T cell subset sorted from them (not recorded which). The TCR comes from a man aged 18 to 29 who had mild COVID-19 (a few samples of this study predate the infection). The sample titles of this study are shuffled in the database, so cell type and time point are left out; the donor was told from shared clones.

The CDR3 in this case is CASTPRGQGEETQYF. The nucleotide sequence is TGTGCCAGCACCCCGCGCGGGCAGGGCGAAGAGACCCAGTACTTC. The chain is assembled from TRBV6-2 or TRBV6-3 and TRBJ2-5; the D segment may tentatively be TRBD1 or TRBD2, each giving 5 matched bases. V and J are truncated by 7 bases and 3 bases respectively, leaving an intervening sequence of 18 bases. CDR3 length: 15 amino acids, cysteine to phenylalanine. The kept DNA is CDR3 alone, 45 bases in frame from the first base. From the germline V gene, CDR1 is MNHEY and CDR2 is SVGEGT.